This TCR beta chain derives from a study of shared clonotypes between healthy human individuals. Study results and caveats: Blood was the only sampled material, and tissue repertoires likely differ.

The sample holds a few counts of this clone. Its specificity is not known. Roughly 200 ng DNA, tens of thousands of T cell genomes, went into each sorted-subset replicate PCR. Sequencing used immunoSEQ multiplex PCR; TCRdb keeps in-frame clones, though not all of them. The profile shows approximately 2.5 million clones, 90% to 95% of them singletons. Germline loops: CDR1 SGHRS, CDR2 YFSETQ. V dropped 7 bases and J dropped 5; count of bases not matched to a gene: 6. This CDR3 comprises 14 residues. Healthy HIV-negative adults with no recent acute infections or vaccinations were recruited as donors. Sequenced material: naive CD4+ T cells sorted from blood. The sample's subset: CD45RA+ positively selected. The gene calls are TRBV5-1 and TRBJ2-2, with 9 bases fitting TRBD1. The source of this sequence is a man aged 18 to 29 in good health. The CDR3 region is CASSGQGVTGELFF. The CDR3 region has the DNA TGCGCCAGCTCGGGACAGGGTGTAACCGGGGAGCTGTTTTTT.